The next 29 T cell receptor beta chains were all read from a single sample in a study of blood T cell repertoires in COVID-19. The table came from immunoSEQ multiplex PCR; TCRdb's copy has only in-frame clones and leaves some out. The profile shows roughly 50,000 clones, around 90% of them singletons. The sample consisted of peripheral blood. The receptors were gathered from an elderly man with acute or convalescent COVID-19.

The J gene is TRBJ1-5, the V gene TRBV27; D is possibly TRBD1 (5 bases). This CDR3 is built from 14 residues. Germline V gives CDR1 MNHEY, CDR2 SMNVEV (reference sequence). Deletions cut 5 bases from V and 5 bases from J, with 13 bases between. The DNA for the CDR3 is TGTGCCAGCAGTCTCTCGACAGAATATCAGCCCCAGCATTTT. Its translation is CASSLSTEYQPQHF.

The chain carries TRBV9 and TRBJ1-1, with unresolved D. Trimming took off 4 bases at V and 0 bases at J, with 7 bases between the two ends. The germline V gene encodes CDR1 SGDLS and CDR2 YYNGEE. This CDR3 spans 13 amino acids. CDR3 protein: CASSLFMNTEAFF. The CDR3 DNA sequence: TGTGCCAGCAGCCTCTTTATGAACACTGAAGCTTTCTTT.

The gene calls are TRBV30 and TRBJ1-2, with 7 bases that match TRBD1. The V and J ends lost 2 bases and 7 bases, in that order; junction bases with no gene match: 7. CDR1 is GTSNPN, CDR2 SVGIG, per germline (reference sequence). The CDR3 has 13 amino acids. The CDR3 DNA sequence: TGTGCCTGGAGTCTCACGGAGGGGGCTGGCTACACCTTC. It yields the protein CAWSLTEGAGYTF. Together with reference TRBV30 and TRBJ1-2, the CDR3 gives the full variable domain: SQTIHQWPATLVQPVGSPLSLECTVEGTSNPNLYWYRQAAGRGLQLLFYSVGIGQISSEVPQNLSASRPQDRQFILSSKKLLLSDSGFYLCAWSLTEGAGYTFGSGTRLTVV.

This clone was recorded once. The chain recombines TRBV28 with TRBJ2-5, with D possibly TRBD1 on 6 matching bases. Deletions cut 1 base from V and 1 base from J, with 16 bases between. The CDR3 loop spans 17 amino acids. Germline-derived CDR1 and CDR2 are MDHEN and SYDVKM. The CDR3 nucleotides are TGTGCCAGCAGTTTATTGTCAGGGGACGGTTTCCAAGAGACCCAGTACTTC. Protein: CASSLLSGDGFQETQYF.

This sequence joins TRBV28 and TRBJ2-3, with D perhaps matching TRBD1 (6 bases). CDR3 length: 11 amino acids. The V end lost 5 bases, the J end lost 11 bases, and 11 bases lay between the germline ends. Looked up from germline, CDR1 is MDHEN and CDR2 is SYDVKM. The chain's CDR3 is CASSGQPRQYF. The CDR3 nucleotides read TGTGCCAGCAGTGGACAGCCACGGCAGTATTTT.

V gene TRBV12-3 or TRBV12-4 combines with J gene TRBJ2-7; D gene uncertain. There are 12 residues in the CDR3. Between the trimmed V and J ends, which lost 6 bases and 6 bases, there was a span of 12 bases. Here the CDR3 reads CASRSLTLEQYF. CDR3 nucleotides: TGTGCCAGCAGGTCCCTGACTCTCGAGCAGTACTTC.

This chain uses TRBV5-1 with TRBJ1-4, with D unclear. This CDR3 has 14 amino acids. Trimming pared 4 bases from V and 2 bases from J, leaving 9 bases between. The germline CDR1 and CDR2 sequences are SGHRS and YFSETQ. Written as DNA, the CDR3 is TGCGCCAGCAGCGAGGGCGCGACTAATGAAAAACTGTTTTTT. Protein product: CASSEGATNEKLFF.

The chain has TRBV24-1 and TRBJ2-1; D unclear. The V end lost 9 bases, the J end lost 4 bases, and 12 bases lay between the germline ends. There are 13 residues in the CDR3. CDR1 and CDR2 from the germline V gene are KGHDR and SFDVKD. CDR3 nucleotides: TGTGCCACCGGTTCAGGCAGGTACAATGAGCAGTTCTTC. It yields the protein CATGSGRYNEQFF.

V gene TRBV29-1 combines with J gene TRBJ1-6, with a weak D call TRBD1 (6 bases). Germline values: CDR1 SQVTM, CDR2 ANQGSEA. V shed 6 bases and J shed 6 bases, with 12 bases lying between them. The CDR3 runs to 13 residues. DNA for the CDR3: TGCAGCGTACGCGCAGGGGTTAATTCACCCCTCCACTTT. It translates to CSVRAGVNSPLHF. The whole variable domain, filled in from reference TRBV29-1 and TRBJ1-6, reads SAVISQKPSRDICQRGTSLTIQCQVDSQVTMMFWYRQQPGQSLTLIATANQGSEATYESGFVIDKFPISRPNLTFSTLTVSNMSPEDSSIYLCSVRAGVNSPLHFGNGTRLTVT.

The genes are TRBV7-9 and TRBJ1-5, with 8 nucleotides matching TRBD1. The CDR3 covers 18 residues. The germline V gene encodes CDR1 SEHNR and CDR2 FQNEAQ (reference sequence). The junction had 12 bases not matched to a gene; V was cut back by 5 bases and J by 0 bases. This CDR3 is CASSGWLEGQDSNQPQHF. The CDR3 nucleotides are TGTGCCAGCAGCGGATGGTTAGAGGGACAGGATAGCAATCAGCCCCAGCATTTT.

The chain combines TRBV6-5 with TRBJ2-3; tentatively, D is TRBD2 (6 bases). The V end was cut by 8 bases, the J end by 5 bases, with 8 bases between. CDR1 is MNHEY and CDR2 is SVGAGI in the germline V gene. This CDR3 comprises 11 residues. CDR3 residues: CASRRGDTQYF. In DNA form, the CDR3 reads TGTGCCAGCCGGAGGGGAGATACGCAGTATTTT.

This chain links TRBV5-4 with TRBJ1-5; 8 bases align to TRBD1. The CDR3 contains 14 residues. V lost 4 bases and J lost 9; bases outside the gene matches: 9. CDR1 SGHNT and CDR2 YYREEE come from the germline V gene (reference sequence). The CDR3 loop reads CASSRDRGVGPQHF. For the CDR3, the DNA is TGTGCCAGCAGCCGCGACAGGGGAGTGGGGCCCCAGCATTTT.

The chain employs TRBV6-5 and TRBJ1-2; D is possibly TRBD1 (5 bases). In germline, CDR1 is MNHEY, CDR2 SVGAGI. The CDR3 is made up of 15 amino acids. V lost 8 bases and J lost 5, with 21 bases in between. The CDR3 is CASASFGGGVYGYTF. DNA for the CDR3: TGTGCCAGCGCTTCTTTTGGCGGGGGAGTTTATGGCTACACCTTC.

The chain links TRBV3-1 (or the pseudogene TRBV3-2) to TRBJ2-5; D is perhaps TRBD2 (5 bases). Germline V gene data show CDR1 as LGHDT and CDR2 as YNNKEL (reference sequence). The CDR3 extends over 17 amino acids. V was clipped by 0 bases and J by 0 bases, with 14 bases between them. This chain's CDR3 is CASSQDPRRAYQETQYF. CDR3 nucleotides: TGTGCCAGCAGCCAAGATCCTCGGCGGGCGTACCAAGAGACCCAGTACTTC.

The J gene is TRBJ1-2, the V gene TRBV18; possibly TRBD1 for D (6 bases). Germline CDR1 reads KGHSH; CDR2 reads LQKENI. V lost 0 bases to trimming and J lost 7 bases, with 15 bases between them. The CDR3 spans 15 residues. The CDR3 DNA is TGTGCCAGCTCACCACCGGGTTTGGGGGCGGCTGGCTACACCTTC. Protein product: CASSPPGLGAAGYTF.

The chain recombines TRBV6-5 with TRBJ2-5; TRBD1 agrees at 12 bases. V dropped 4 bases and J dropped 5; count of bases not matched to a gene: 8. The CDR3 loop spans 16 amino acids. CDR1 and CDR2 from the germline V gene are MNHEY and SVGAGI. The CDR3 DNA follows: TGTGCCAGCAGTTCCTTCCCGGGACAGGGGGCCGAGACCCAGTACTTC. Protein product: CASSSFPGQGAETQYF.

The chain couples TRBV4-1 to TRBJ1-5; D may be TRBD1 (6 bases). Germline V CDR1 and CDR2: MGHRA, YSYEKL. The V gene lost 0 bases and the J gene lost 1 base, with 13 bases spanning the gap. The CDR3 covers 17 residues. The CDR3: CASSQDLRRGSNQPQHF. The CDR3 nucleotides are TGCGCCAGCAGCCAAGATCTCCGCAGGGGAAGCAATCAGCCCCAGCATTTT.

J is TRBJ2-1 and V is TRBV19; no clear D gene. V gave up 9 bases and J gave up 2 bases, with 17 bases separating them. This CDR3 comprises 15 residues. Germline values: CDR1 LNHDA, CDR2 SQIVND (reference sequence). The CDR3 nucleotides read TGTGCCAGCAAACCCCACGGCCAGGCCTACAATGAGCAGTTCTTC. This translates into CASKPHGQAYNEQFF.

This clone was recorded only once. This chain joins TRBV9 and TRBJ1-1; 9 positions agree with TRBD1. This CDR3 spans 15 amino acids. The V gene end was trimmed by 3 bases and the J gene end by 1 base; junction bases not matched to a gene: 4. The germline V gene has CDR1 SGDLS and CDR2 YYNGEE. CDR3 sequence reads: CASSEGQGRNTEAFF. CDR3 nucleotide sequence: TGTGCCAGCAGCGAGGGACAGGGCCGGAACACTGAAGCTTTCTTT. The complete variable domain, with remaining parts taken from reference TRBV9 and TRBJ1-1, reads DSGVTQTPKHLITATGQRVTLRCSPRSGDLSVYWYQQSLDQGLQFLIQYYNGEERAKGNILERFSAQQFPDLHSELNLSSLELGDSALYFCASSEGQGRNTEAFFGQGTRLTVV.

The rearrangement joins TRBV3-1 (or the pseudogene TRBV3-2) to TRBJ2-2; D might be TRBD2 (7 bases). The CDR3 has 17 residues. V lost 5 bases and J lost 2, with 18 bases in between. Germline CDR1 and CDR2: LGHDT and YNNKEL (reference sequence). The CDR3 DNA is TGTGCCAGCAGCGGAGCTACGGGGGGCGGAAACACCGGGGAGCTGTTTTTT. This sequence encodes CASSGATGGGNTGELFF.

The chain couples TRBV5-1 to TRBJ1-4; D call uncertain. The V end lost 7 bases, the J end lost 8 bases, and 21 bases lay between the germline ends. The CDR3 length is 15 residues. CDR1 SGHRS and CDR2 YFSETQ come from the germline V gene. The CDR3 here is CASGNAGKGKEKLFF. CDR3 DNA sequence: TGCGCCAGCGGAAACGCGGGGAAGGGCAAGGAAAAACTGTTTTTT.

The chain recombines TRBV11-2 with TRBJ2-1; no clear D. V was pared by 4 bases and J by 0 bases, with 4 bases between. This CDR3 has 13 residues. CDR1 and CDR2 from the germline V gene are SGHAT and FQNNGV. The CDR3 nucleotides read TGTGCCAGCAGCTCGAGCTCCTACAATGAGCAGTTCTTC. Translation gives CASSSSSYNEQFF.

This sequence joins TRBV3-1 (or the pseudogene TRBV3-2) and TRBJ1-2; 8 bases fit TRBD1. J gave up 8 bases and V 1 base, and 3 bases lay outside the gene matches. The CDR3 loop spans 13 amino acids. CDR1 and CDR2 from the germline V gene are LGHDT and YNNKEL (reference sequence). This CDR3 is CASSQVRGLGYTF. The CDR3, as DNA: TGTGCCAGCAGCCAAGTCAGGGGGCTCGGCTACACCTTC.

The chain joins TRBV3-1 (or the pseudogene TRBV3-2) to TRBJ2-2; possible D gene TRBD2, 6 bases. Germline V gene sequence: CDR1 LGHDT, CDR2 YNNKEL (reference sequence). V was shortened by 5 bases and J by 6 bases, with 10 bases between the two germline ends. The CDR3 is 13 residues long. The CDR3 nucleotides read TGTGCCAGCAGCAGGGACTTCTCCGGGGAGCTGTTTTTT. Protein: CASSRDFSGELFF.

The chain couples TRBV5-5 to TRBJ1-2; possible D gene TRBD1, 5 bases. The CDR3 spans 16 residues. Trimming pared 0 bases from V and 9 bases from J, leaving 21 bases between. The germline V gene has CDR1 SGHKS and CDR2 YYEKEE (reference sequence). The CDR3 region has the DNA TGTGCCAGCAGCTTGGCCCCTCAGACAGAAATGGGGAGCTACACCTTC. It translates to CASSLAPQTEMGSYTF.

The V call is TRBV19, the J call TRBJ2-3; D might be TRBD2 (5 bases). The V end was cut by 11 bases, the J end by 0 bases, with 15 bases between. From germline, CDR1 is LNHDA and CDR2 SQIVND (reference sequence). CDR3 length equals 14 residues. CDR3 in DNA: TGTGCCTCCAAGGAGGATTCTAGCACAGATACGCAGTATTTT. Its protein is CASKEDSSTDTQYF.

For the CDR3, the DNA is TGTGCCAGCAGACTACAGGGGGCTAACGCTGAAGCTTTCTTT. It is translated as CASRLQGANAEAFF. The rearrangement uses TRBV6-5 and TRBJ1-1, with 9 bases matching TRBD1. The CDR3 consists of 14 residues. With 6 bases clipped from V and 6 bases from J, the junction kept 8 bases outside the gene matches. CDR1 and CDR2 (germline): MNHEY, SVGAGI.

In its sample, this clone was seen once. J is TRBJ1-5 and V is TRBV6-2 or TRBV6-3; D is perhaps TRBD1 (5 bases). CDR1 and CDR2 from the germline V gene are MNHEY and SVGEGT. Trimming took off 5 bases at V and 5 bases at J, with 16 bases between the two ends. CDR3 size: 15 residues. The CDR3 bases are TGTGCCAGCAGTGACCTCGACAGTCTCCATCAGCCCCAGCATTTT. Translating gives CASSDLDSLHQPQHF.

This clone was detected once. The chain recombines TRBV29-1 with TRBJ1-3; a possible D gene is TRBD1 (5 bases). CDR3 size: 16 residues. V was cut by 0 bases and J by 0 bases, with 12 bases left in between. The germline CDR1 and CDR2 sequences are SQVTM and ANQGSEA. The DNA for the CDR3 is TGCAGCGTTGAAGATCTTAAGACAGACTCTGGAAACACCATATATTTT. It codes for CSVEDLKTDSGNTIYF.